The 26 T cell receptor beta chains in this list originate from one sample, sequenced in a study of blood T cell repertoires in COVID-19. The assay was immunoSEQ multiplex PCR, and TCRdb's table has in-frame clones only and misses some. The sample includes a few hundred thousand clones, around 87% of them seen just once. Sequenced sample: PBMCs or T cells enriched from blood (not recorded which). The receptors stem from a woman in her forties or fifties who had recovered from COVID-19.

The chain links TRBV2 to TRBJ2-1; TRBD2 matches 11 bases. Looked up from germline, CDR1 is SNHLY and CDR2 is FYNNEI. V trimming: 11 bases; J trimming: 4 bases; junction bases outside the gene matches: 7. The CDR3 runs to 14 residues. CDR3 sequence reads: CAGTLAGGYNEQFF. Written as DNA, the CDR3 is TGTGCCGGGACGCTAGCGGGGGGATACAATGAGCAGTTCTTC.

V and J are TRBV2 and TRBJ1-4; TRBD1 aligns across 7 bases. In germline, CDR1 is SNHLY, CDR2 FYNNEI. The trim removed 6 bases at V and 8 bases at J, leaving 6 bases unmatched. This CDR3 is built from 13 residues. In DNA form, the CDR3 reads TGTGCCAGCAGAGGGACAGTGGAGGAAAAACTGTTTTTT. It encodes CASRGTVEEKLFF.

The gene calls are TRBV4-1 and TRBJ1-1, with a possible D match to TRBD1 (5 bases). CDR1 is MGHRA, CDR2 YSYEKL, per germline. Trimming left V 3 bases short and J 0 bases short, with 11 bases between. The CDR3 sequence is 15 residues long. The CDR3 DNA reads as TGCGCCAGCAGCCATATACAGGTAATGAACACTGAAGCTTTCTTT. Protein product: CASSHIQVMNTEAFF.

The genes are TRBV6-2 or TRBV6-3 and TRBJ2-4, with TRBD1 matching over 8 bases. V was pared by 2 bases and J by 3 bases, with 9 bases of the junction left unmatched. Germline V CDR1 and CDR2: MNHEY, SVGEGT. CDR3 length equals 17 residues. CDR3 bases: TGTGCCAGCAGTTACCCTGGACAGGGATTAGGCAAAAACATTCAGTACTTC. This encodes CASSYPGQGLGKNIQYF.

The chain couples TRBV19 to TRBJ2-3; 7 nucleotides align to TRBD2. From germline, CDR1 is LNHDA and CDR2 SQIVND (reference sequence). J was trimmed by 6 bases and V by 6 bases; bases with no gene match: 9. The CDR3 spans 14 residues. DNA for the CDR3: TGTGCCAGTAGCAGAGCGGGGCCCCCGGATACGCAGTATTTT. It codes for CASSRAGPPDTQYF.

The rearrangement joins TRBV3-1 (or the pseudogene TRBV3-2) to TRBJ2-2; 9 positions match TRBD2. CDR3 length equals 16 residues. The germline CDR1 and CDR2 sequences are LGHDT and YNNKEL (reference sequence). The ends lost 4 bases at V and 6 bases at J; junction bases unmatched: 9. The CDR3 nucleotides are TGTGCCAGCAGCCGCTTTATGGGACTAGCCCCCGGGGAGCTGTTTTTT. It is translated as CASSRFMGLAPGELFF.

This clone was counted a few times. The V gene is TRBV6-5, the J gene TRBJ1-1; D is possibly TRBD1 (5 bases). V was shortened by 2 bases and J by 11 bases, with 12 bases between the two germline ends. There are 12 residues in the CDR3. Germline V gene sequence: CDR1 MNHEY, CDR2 SVGAGI. In DNA form, the CDR3 reads TGTGCCAGCAGTTACCGTAGGGGATTGGCTTTCTTT. Its translation: CASSYRRGLAFF.

The V gene is TRBV28, the J gene TRBJ1-5, with D unresolved. This CDR3 is 13 amino acids long. Deletions cut 5 bases from V and 9 bases from J, with 14 bases between. CDR1 is MDHEN, CDR2 SYDVKM, per germline. The CDR3: CASSPPRVWPQHF. For the CDR3, the DNA is TGTGCCAGCAGTCCTCCAAGAGTGTGGCCCCAGCATTTT.

The chain is built from TRBV6-2 or TRBV6-3 and TRBJ2-1; a possible D gene is TRBD2 (6 bases). The CDR3 loop spans 15 amino acids. CDR1 is MNHEY and CDR2 is SVGEGT in the germline V gene. V lost 4 bases and J 5 bases, leaving 15 bases between the germline ends. The CDR3 loop reads CASSSGLSPNNEQFF. Here the CDR3 DNA reads TGTGCCAGCAGTTCCGGACTATCACCGAACAATGAGCAGTTCTTC.

The rearrangement links TRBV6-2 or TRBV6-3 to TRBJ2-2; 11 positions agree with TRBD2. This CDR3 is 15 amino acids long. The ends lost 6 bases at V and 4 bases at J; junction bases unmatched: 4. CDR1 and CDR2 (germline): MNHEY, SVGEGT. DNA of the CDR3: TGTGCCAGCAGCTCCGGACTAGCGGGCACCGGGGAGCTGTTTTTT. Protein: CASSSGLAGTGELFF.

This clone has a single count. Here the CDR3 reads CASSQGTGGGRAFF. The CDR3 region has the DNA TGTGCCAGCAGCCAAGGGACAGGGGGCGGACGGGCTTTCTTT. The rearrangement joins TRBV4-2 to TRBJ1-1; 11 bases align to TRBD1. This CDR3 is built from 14 residues. CDR1 is LGHNA, CDR2 YNFKEQ, per germline. V was clipped by 1 base and J by 11 bases; unmatched bases: 6.

The rearrangement links TRBV11-1 to TRBJ1-1; D remains unclear. Germline V gives CDR1 SGHAT, CDR2 FQDESV (reference sequence). Trimming shortened V by 5 bases and J by 1 base, and 14 bases separated the two germline ends. CDR3 length: 15 residues. In nucleotides, the CDR3 is TGTGCCAGCAGCCCATTTGACACAAAGAACACTGAAGCTTTCTTT. This translates into CASSPFDTKNTEAFF.

This chain links TRBV5-6 with TRBJ2-7; TRBD1 is a possible D gene (5 bases). From germline, CDR1 is SGHDT and CDR2 YYEEEE. This CDR3 is 14 amino acids long. Between the trimmed V and J ends, which lost 1 base and 3 bases, there was a span of 11 bases. CDR3 amino acids: CASSLFGADYEQYF. CDR3 nucleotides: TGTGCCAGCAGCTTGTTTGGGGCAGACTACGAGCAGTACTTC.

The gene calls are TRBV19 and TRBJ2-5, with TRBD1 as a possible D gene (5 bases). The CDR3 runs 15 residues. Germline CDR1 LNHDA, CDR2 SQIVND (reference sequence). Trimming shortened V by 7 bases and J by 4 bases, and 19 bases separated the two germline ends. CDR3 sequence (DNA): TGTGCCAGTAAAAATACAGGCTCAAGGGGAGAGACCCAGTACTTC. This codes for CASKNTGSRGETQYF.

This clone was counted once. The rearrangement uses TRBV9 and TRBJ2-1, with TRBD2 as a possible D gene (6 bases). V shed 4 bases and J shed 7 bases, with 12 bases lying between them. CDR3 size: 13 residues. The germline gives CDR1 SGDLS, CDR2 YYNGEE. The CDR3 coding sequence is TGTGCCAGCAGCCCCGAGACTAGGAATGAGCAGTTCTTC. Translated: CASSPETRNEQFF.

This chain uses TRBV6-5 with TRBJ1-3; perhaps TRBD1 as D (6 bases). This CDR3 region has 15 residues. The V and J ends lost 5 bases and 0 bases respectively, with 11 bases between them. The V gene's germline CDR1 is MNHEY and CDR2 SVGAGI. The DNA for the CDR3 is TGTGCCAGCAGTAAGGACAGTCCCTCTGGAAACACCATATATTTT. Protein product: CASSKDSPSGNTIYF.

There are a few counts of this clone. V usage is TRBV2 and J usage is TRBJ2-1; a weak D match, TRBD1 (5 bases). Between the trimmed V and J ends, which lost 8 bases and 2 bases, there was a span of 10 bases. Germline CDR1 SNHLY, CDR2 FYNNEI. The CDR3 length is 13 residues. CDR3 in amino acids: CASLPGTYNEQFF. DNA for the CDR3: TGTGCCAGCTTGCCAGGGACCTACAATGAGCAGTTCTTC.

The genes are TRBV2 and TRBJ1-6, with TRBD1 as a possible D gene (6 bases). Germline V gives CDR1 SNHLY, CDR2 FYNNEI. The CDR3 extends over 14 amino acids. V lost 2 bases and J 9 bases, leaving 11 bases between the germline ends. CDR3 sequence: CASSELGGGSPLHF. CDR3 DNA sequence: TGTGCCAGCAGTGAATTAGGGGGTGGTTCACCCCTCCACTTT.

The gene calls are TRBV2 and TRBJ1-1; 9 bases fit TRBD1. V shed 9 bases and J 7 bases; nucleotides not matched to a gene: 6. The CDR3 is made up of 12 amino acids. The germline gives CDR1 SNHLY, CDR2 FYNNEI. The CDR3 DNA sequence: TGTGCCAGTTCGGACAGGGGCTTTGAAGCTTTCTTT. This sequence encodes CASSDRGFEAFF.

J is TRBJ2-1 and V is TRBV9, with D perhaps matching TRBD1 (6 bases). V lost 4 bases and J lost 1, with 15 bases in between. This CDR3 contains 16 residues. Per germline, CDR1 SGDLS and CDR2 YYNGEE. The CDR3 sequence: CASSPLQGLSYNEQFF. CDR3 coding DNA: TGTGCCAGCAGCCCTCTTCAGGGGTTGTCCTACAATGAGCAGTTCTTC.

The rearrangement joins TRBV2 to TRBJ1-2; no clear D. Trimming removed 6 bases from V and 5 bases from J, with 22 bases in between. Per the germline V gene, CDR1 is SNHLY and CDR2 is FYNNEI. The CDR3 runs to 16 residues. CDR3 amino acids: CASSRVDSGISYGYTF. The CDR3 DNA sequence: TGTGCCAGCAGCCGGGTGGATTCGGGGATATCTTATGGCTACACCTTC.

This chain connects TRBV4-3 to TRBJ2-2; TRBD2 is a possible D gene (6 bases). The V and J ends lost 1 base and 5 bases respectively, with 17 bases between them. CDR1 LGHNA and CDR2 YSLEER come from the germline V gene. The CDR3 consists of 17 residues. CDR3 sequence: CASSQVLGGFGTGELFF. Written as DNA, the CDR3 is TGCGCCAGCAGCCAAGTCTTGGGGGGATTTGGAACCGGGGAGCTGTTTTTT.

The J gene is TRBJ2-7, the V gene TRBV6-5, with 8 bases aligning to TRBD2. This CDR3 is built from 13 residues. The V segment lost 6 bases and the J segment 5 bases; nucleotides outside the gene matches: 6. Germline V gene sequence: CDR1 MNHEY, CDR2 SVGAGI. CDR3 nucleotides: TGTGCCAGCAGGAGGACTAGCCTCGACGAGCAGTACTTC. Encoded protein: CASRRTSLDEQYF.

This clone was detected a few times. This chain connects TRBV3-1 (or the pseudogene TRBV3-2) to TRBJ1-1, with 8 bases identical to TRBD1. This CDR3 has 13 residues. V shed 5 bases, J shed 1 base, and the junction held 0 bases outside the gene matches. The germline gives CDR1 LGHDT, CDR2 YNNKEL (reference sequence). The CDR3 DNA reads TGTGCCAGCAGCGGACAGGGGAACACTGAAGCTTTCTTT. It yields the protein CASSGQGNTEAFF.

This clone has a handful of counts. The rearrangement links TRBV6-6 to TRBJ2-2; 9 bases match TRBD1. V gave up 5 bases and J gave up 6 bases; unmatched junction bases: 13. The CDR3 runs to 17 residues. Germline lookup yields CDR1 MNHNY and CDR2 SVGAGI (reference sequence). CDR3 in amino acids: CASSHHRDRARPGELFF. Written as DNA, the CDR3 is TGTGCCAGCAGTCACCACCGGGACAGGGCACGACCCGGGGAGCTGTTTTTT.

The chain is built from TRBV11-1 and TRBJ1-1; maybe TRBD1 (6 bases). Per the germline V gene, CDR1 is SGHAT and CDR2 is FQDESV (reference sequence). Trimming left V 3 bases short and J 5 bases short, with 13 bases between. The CDR3 covers 14 residues. The CDR3 loop reads CASSLAGTPTEAFF. The CDR3 DNA follows: TGTGCCAGCAGCTTGGCCGGGACACCGACTGAAGCTTTCTTT.